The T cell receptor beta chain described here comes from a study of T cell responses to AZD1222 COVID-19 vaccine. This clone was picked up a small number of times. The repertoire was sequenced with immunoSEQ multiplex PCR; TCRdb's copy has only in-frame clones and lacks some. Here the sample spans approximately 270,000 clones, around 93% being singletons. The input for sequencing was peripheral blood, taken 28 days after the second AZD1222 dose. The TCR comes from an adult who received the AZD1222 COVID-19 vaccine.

The CDR3 loop reads CASSQSSGYNEQFF. The CDR3, as DNA: TGTGCCAGCAGCCAAAGTAGCGGATACAATGAGCAGTTCTTC. The V and J genes are TRBV5-4 and TRBJ2-1, with D perhaps TRBD2 (6 bases). This CDR3 is built from 14 residues. The V and J ends lost 4 bases and 4 bases respectively, with 12 bases between them. The germline V gene has CDR1 SGHNT and CDR2 YYREEE (reference sequence).